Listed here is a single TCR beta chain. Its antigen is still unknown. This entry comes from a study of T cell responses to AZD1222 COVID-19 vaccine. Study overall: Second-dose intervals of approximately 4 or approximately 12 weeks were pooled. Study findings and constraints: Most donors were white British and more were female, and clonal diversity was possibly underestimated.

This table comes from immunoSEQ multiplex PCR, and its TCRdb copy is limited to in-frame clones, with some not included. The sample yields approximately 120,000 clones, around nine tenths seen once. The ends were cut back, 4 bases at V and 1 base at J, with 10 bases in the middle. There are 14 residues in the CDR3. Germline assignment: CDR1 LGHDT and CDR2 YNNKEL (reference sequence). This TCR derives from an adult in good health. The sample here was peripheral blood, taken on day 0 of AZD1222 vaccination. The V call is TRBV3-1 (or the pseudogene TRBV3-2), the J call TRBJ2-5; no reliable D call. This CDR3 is CASSPRRIQETQYF. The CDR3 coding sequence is TGTGCCAGCAGCCCACGACGGATCCAAGAGACCCAGTACTTC.